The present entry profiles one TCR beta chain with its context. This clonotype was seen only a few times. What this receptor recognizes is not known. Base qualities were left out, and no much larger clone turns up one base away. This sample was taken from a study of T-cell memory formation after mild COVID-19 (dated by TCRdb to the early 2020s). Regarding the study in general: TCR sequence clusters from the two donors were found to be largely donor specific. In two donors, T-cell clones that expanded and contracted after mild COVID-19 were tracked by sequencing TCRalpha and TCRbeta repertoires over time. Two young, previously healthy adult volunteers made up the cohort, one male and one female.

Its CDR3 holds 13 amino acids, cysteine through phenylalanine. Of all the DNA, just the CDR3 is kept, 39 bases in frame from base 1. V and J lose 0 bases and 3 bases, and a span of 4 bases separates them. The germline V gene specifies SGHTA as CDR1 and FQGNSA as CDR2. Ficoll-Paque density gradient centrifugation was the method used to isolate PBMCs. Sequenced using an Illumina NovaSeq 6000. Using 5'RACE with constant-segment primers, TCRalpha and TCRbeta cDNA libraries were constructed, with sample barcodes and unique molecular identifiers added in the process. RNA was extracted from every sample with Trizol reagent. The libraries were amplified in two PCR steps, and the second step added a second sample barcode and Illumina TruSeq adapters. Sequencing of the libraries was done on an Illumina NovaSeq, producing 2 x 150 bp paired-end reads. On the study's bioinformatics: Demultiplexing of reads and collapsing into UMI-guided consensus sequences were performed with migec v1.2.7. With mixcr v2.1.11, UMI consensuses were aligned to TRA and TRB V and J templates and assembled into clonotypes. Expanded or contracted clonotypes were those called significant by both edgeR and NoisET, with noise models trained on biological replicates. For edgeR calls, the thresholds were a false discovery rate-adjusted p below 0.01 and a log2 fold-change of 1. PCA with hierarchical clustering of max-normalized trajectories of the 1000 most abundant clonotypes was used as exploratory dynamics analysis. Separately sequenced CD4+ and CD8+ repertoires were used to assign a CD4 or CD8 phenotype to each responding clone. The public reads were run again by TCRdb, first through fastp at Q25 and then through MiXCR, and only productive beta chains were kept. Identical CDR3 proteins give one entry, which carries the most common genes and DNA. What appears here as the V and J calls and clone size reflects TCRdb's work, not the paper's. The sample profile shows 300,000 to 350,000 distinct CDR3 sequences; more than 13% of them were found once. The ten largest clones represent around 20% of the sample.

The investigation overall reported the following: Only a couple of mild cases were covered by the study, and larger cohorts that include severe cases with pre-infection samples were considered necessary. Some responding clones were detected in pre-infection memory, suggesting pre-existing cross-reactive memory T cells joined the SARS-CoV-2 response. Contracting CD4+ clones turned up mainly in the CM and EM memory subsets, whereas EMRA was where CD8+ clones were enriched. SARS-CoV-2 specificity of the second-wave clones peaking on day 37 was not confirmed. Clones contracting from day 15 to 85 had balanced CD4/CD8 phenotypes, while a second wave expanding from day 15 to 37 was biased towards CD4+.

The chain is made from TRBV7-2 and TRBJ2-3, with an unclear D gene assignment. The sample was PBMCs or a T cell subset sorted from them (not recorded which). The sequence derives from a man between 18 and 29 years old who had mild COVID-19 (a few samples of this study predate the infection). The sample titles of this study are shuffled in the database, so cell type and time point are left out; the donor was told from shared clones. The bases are TGTGCCAGCAGCTTAGCCCAAACAGATACGCAGTATTTT. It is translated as CASSLAQTDTQYF.